This passage covers 16 T cell receptor beta chains from one sample sequenced in a study of cytomegalovirus exposure and HLA in healthy donors (dated by TCRdb to about 2017). The library was made by the immunoSEQ multiplex PCR assay. The multiplex PCR relied on a mix of 60 forward primers for TCR Vbeta segments and 13 reverse primers for TCR Jbeta segments. Here the immuneACCESS table is served through TCRdb, limited to in-frame sequences with V and J called. Missing clones are a known gap in these copies; in checked studies unresolved V genes cover under half, and the rest lacks a known reason. Within this sample are 100,000 or so clones, with 75% to 90% of them counted one time only. The ten largest account for about 6.9% of the sample. The source material was PBMCs. The origin of the receptors is a man aged 25 to 45 in good health and CMV-seropositive.

This chain uses TRBV10-3 with TRBJ1-1; weak D call: TRBD1 (5 bases). The germline CDR1 and CDR2 sequences are ENHRY and SYGVKD. This CDR3 comprises 13 residues. V dropped 7 bases and J dropped 3 bases, with 12 bases sitting between them. CDR3 nucleotide sequence: TGTGCCATCAAAGGGGTCGAAGACACTGAAGCTTTCTTT. Protein sequence: CAIKGVEDTEAFF.

The V gene is TRBV20-1, the J gene TRBJ2-7; D not resolved. The CDR3 extends over 11 amino acids. Trimming pared 5 bases from V and 2 bases from J, leaving 7 bases between. Germline CDR1 reads DFQATT; CDR2 reads SNEGSKA (reference sequence). CDR3 DNA sequence: TGCAGTGCTCGGAGTACCTACGAGCAGTACTTC. Translation gives CSARSTYEQYF.

The rearrangement joins TRBV7-2 to TRBJ1-2, with TRBD1 identical over 7 bases. This CDR3 has 14 amino acids. Trimming took 4 bases from V and 2 from J; bases not matched to a gene: 4. The germline gives CDR1 SGHTA, CDR2 FQGNSA. The CDR3 spells CASSSGGGNYGYTF. The CDR3 DNA sequence: TGTGCCAGCAGCTCAGGAGGGGGCAACTATGGCTACACCTTC.

The J gene is TRBJ1-1, the V gene TRBV30, with D perhaps matching TRBD1 (6 bases). Germline V gives CDR1 GTSNPN, CDR2 SVGIG (reference sequence). The V end lost 3 bases, the J end lost 1 base, and 12 bases lay between the germline ends. The CDR3 sequence is 14 residues long. This chain's CDR3 is CAWSPGRGNTEAFF. The CDR3 coding sequence is TGTGCCTGGAGCCCCGGCAGGGGGAACACTGAAGCTTTCTTT.

V and J are TRBV11-2 and TRBJ2-7; D gene unclear. This CDR3 spans 14 amino acids. Germline loops: CDR1 SGHAT, CDR2 FQNNGV. Between the trimmed V and J ends, which lost 1 base and 3 bases, there was a span of 10 bases. The CDR3 spells CASSLGEQVYEQYF. The DNA for the CDR3 is TGTGCCAGCAGCTTAGGTGAGCAAGTCTACGAGCAGTACTTC.

The chain employs TRBV5-4 and TRBJ1-3, with 7 bases aligning to TRBD1. Per the germline V gene, CDR1 is SGHNT and CDR2 is YYREEE (reference sequence). CDR3 length: 17 residues. The V segment lost 1 base and the J segment 2 bases; nucleotides outside the gene matches: 9. CDR3 nucleotide sequence: TGTGCCAGCAGCTTGACTGGGACAGACGGGCCTGGAAACACCATATATTTT. This gives the protein CASSLTGTDGPGNTIYF.

This clone was seen a single time. This chain connects TRBV4-2 to TRBJ2-3, with 9 bases identical to TRBD2. In germline, CDR1 is LGHNA, CDR2 YNFKEQ. V lost 0 bases, J lost 6 bases, and 4 bases stayed unmatched. This CDR3 contains 15 residues. The CDR3 DNA sequence: TGTGCCAGCAGCCAAGACCTAGCGGGGCTTGATACGCAGTATTTT. This encodes CASSQDLAGLDTQYF.

The chain couples TRBV6-5 to TRBJ1-1, with unresolved D. Deletions cut 3 bases from V and 6 bases from J, with 11 bases between. From germline, CDR1 is MNHEY and CDR2 SVGAGI. The CDR3 runs 13 residues. CDR3 amino acids: CASSYPGEAEAFF. Here the CDR3 DNA reads TGTGCCAGCAGTTATCCCGGTGAGGCTGAAGCTTTCTTT.

This clone has a single count. The chain combines TRBV5-4 with TRBJ1-5; D unclear. Germline-derived CDR1 and CDR2 are SGHNT and YYREEE (reference sequence). CDR3 length: 13 residues. The V gene lost 0 bases and the J gene lost 6 bases, with 7 bases spanning the gap. CDR3 residues: CASSLAGGQPQHF. DNA of the CDR3: TGTGCCAGCAGCTTGGCCGGTGGTCAGCCCCAGCATTTT.

The chain has TRBV5-1 and TRBJ2-7, with 7 bases identical to TRBD2. Germline values: CDR1 SGHRS, CDR2 YFSETQ. The CDR3 sequence is 12 residues long. Unmatched junction bases numbered 3, after V lost 7 bases and J lost 2 bases. The CDR3 nucleotides are TGCGCCAGCGGGAGGGATCCCTACGAGCAGTACTTC. Protein sequence: CASGRDPYEQYF.

V and J are TRBV6-4 and TRBJ2-7, with 8 bases aligning to TRBD1. V lost 10 bases to trimming and J lost 3 bases; unmatched junction nucleotides: 8. This CDR3 is built from 13 residues. Germline CDR1 reads MRHNA; CDR2 reads SNTAGT. The CDR3 DNA reads as TGTGCCATGACAGGGGAGTTGTGCTACGAGCAGTACTTC. This sequence encodes CAMTGELCYEQYF.

The V call is TRBV27, the J call TRBJ1-5; D gene unclear. Trimming stripped 2 bases from V and 6 bases from J, with 11 bases between. The V gene's germline CDR1 is MNHEY and CDR2 SMNVEV (reference sequence). The CDR3 is 14 residues long. CDR3 in DNA: TGTGCCAGCAGTTTAGCGGGAAATAGTCAGCCCCAGCATTTT. Its protein product is CASSLAGNSQPQHF.

This sequence joins TRBV29-1 and TRBJ1-1; D remains unclear. The germline V gene has CDR1 SQVTM and CDR2 ANQGSEA. With 6 bases removed from V and 0 bases from J, the gap between germline ends came to 11 bases. This CDR3 region has 13 residues. Here the CDR3 reads CSVFYQVNTEAFF. In DNA, the CDR3 is TGCAGCGTCTTCTATCAGGTGAACACTGAAGCTTTCTTT.

This chain joins TRBV14 and TRBJ2-5, with D maybe TRBD1 (7 bases). Trimming cost V 4 bases and J 3 bases, with 24 bases left between them. The CDR3 runs to 18 residues. Germline V gene lookup returns CDR1 SGHDN and CDR2 FVKESK. The chain's CDR3 is CASSPRRGLFAFEETQYF. CDR3 DNA sequence: TGTGCCAGCAGCCCCAGGAGGGGGCTCTTCGCCTTTGAAGAGACCCAGTACTTC.

The chain uses TRBV5-1 and TRBJ2-5, with 15 bases that match TRBD2. The CDR3 is 16 residues long. V dropped 4 bases and J dropped 4; count of bases not matched to a gene: 5. CDR1 SGHRS and CDR2 YFSETQ come from the germline V gene. The CDR3 protein is CASSGGLAGGGETQYF. Here the CDR3 DNA reads TGCGCCAGCAGCGGGGGACTAGCGGGGGGTGGAGAGACCCAGTACTTC. Drawing the rest from reference TRBV5-1 and TRBJ2-5, the complete variable domain is KAGVTQTPRYLIKTRGQQVTLSCSPISGHRSVSWYQQTPGQGLQFLFEYFSETQRNKGNFPGRFSGRQFSNSRSEMNVSTLELGDSALYLCASSGGLAGGGETQYFGPGTRLLVL.

The gene calls are TRBV27 and TRBJ1-4, with D possibly being TRBD1 (6 bases). The CDR3 length is 15 residues. Trimming cost V 4 bases and J 8 bases, with 17 bases left between them. The germline V gene encodes CDR1 MNHEY and CDR2 SMNVEV (reference sequence). The CDR3 bases are TGTGCCAGCAGTTCTTACAGGGTTGATAACGAAAAACTGTTTTTT. Its protein is CASSSYRVDNEKLFF.